The 3 T cell receptor beta chains in this list originate from one sample, sequenced in a study of T cell responses to AZD1222 COVID-19 vaccine (dated by TCRdb to about 2021). Libraries were built with the immunoSEQ multiplex PCR assay. TCRdb took over this immuneACCESS table, retaining in-frame rearrangements with V and J assigned. Such tables are incomplete; in checked studies, under half of the missing clones stem from an unresolved V gene, and the remainder is unexplained. The sample table records some 140,000 clones; about nine tenths of these occur just once. 5.5% to 6% of the sample lies in the top ten. Reading the label with the study, this specimen's time point is: baseline before first vaccination. This specimen's treatment or condition label, interpreted: meningococcal conjugate vaccine given as trial control. The sequencing here drew on peripheral blood, taken on day 0 of MenACWY control vaccination. The source of these receptors is an adult in good health.

The rearrangement links TRBV9 to TRBJ2-1; 13 nucleotides match TRBD2. CDR1 SGDLS and CDR2 YYNGEE come from the germline V gene. This CDR3 comprises 20 residues. The V and J ends lost 3 bases and 5 bases, in that order; junction bases with no gene match: 17. CDR3 loop: CASSAHTTGTSGILNNEQFF. The CDR3, as DNA: TGTGCCAGCAGCGCGCATACAACCGGGACTAGCGGGATTTTGAACAATGAGCAGTTCTTC.

The chain has TRBV5-5 and TRBJ2-1, with 7 positions matching TRBD1. CDR1 SGHKS and CDR2 YYEKEE come from the germline V gene (reference sequence). There are 14 residues in the CDR3. V lost 4 bases, J lost 7 bases, and 8 bases stayed unmatched. DNA for the CDR3: TGTGCCAGCAGCACCGGACAGGTGTGGAATGAGCAGTTCTTC. This translates into CASSTGQVWNEQFF.

The rearrangement joins TRBV18 to TRBJ2-1; TRBD1 aligns across 12 bases. Trimming at V came to 3 bases and at J to 11 bases, leaving 14 bases not matched to a gene. This CDR3 region has 17 residues. Germline CDR1 is KGHSH and CDR2 is LQKENI. The DNA for the CDR3 is TGTGCCAGCTCACCGTCTAGAACCCGGGACAGGGGGCGAAAGCAGTTCTTC. This gives the protein CASSPSRTRDRGRKQFF.